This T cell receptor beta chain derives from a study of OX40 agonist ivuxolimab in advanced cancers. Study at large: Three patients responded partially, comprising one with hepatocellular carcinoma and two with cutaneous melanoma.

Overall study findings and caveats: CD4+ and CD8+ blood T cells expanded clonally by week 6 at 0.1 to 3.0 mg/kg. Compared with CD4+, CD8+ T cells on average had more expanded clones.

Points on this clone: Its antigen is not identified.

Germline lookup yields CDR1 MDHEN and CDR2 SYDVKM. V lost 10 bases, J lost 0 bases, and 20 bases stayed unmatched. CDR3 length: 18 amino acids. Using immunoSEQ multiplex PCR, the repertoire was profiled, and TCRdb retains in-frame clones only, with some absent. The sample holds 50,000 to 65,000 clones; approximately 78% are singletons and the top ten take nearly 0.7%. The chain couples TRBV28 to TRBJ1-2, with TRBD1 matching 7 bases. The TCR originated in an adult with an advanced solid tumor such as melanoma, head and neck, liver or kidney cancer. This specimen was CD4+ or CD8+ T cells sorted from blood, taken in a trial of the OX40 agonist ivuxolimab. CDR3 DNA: TGTGCCATCGACGATAAAGCAGGGGGGCACAGAGCTAACTATGGCTACACCTTC. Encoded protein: CAIDDKAGGHRANYGYTF.